This entry concerns a single T cell receptor beta chain. CDR3 length: 14 residues. The ends were cut back, 6 bases at V and 8 bases at J, with 19 bases in the middle. Per germline, CDR1 MDHEN and CDR2 SYDVKM. The data were obtained in a study of patients and donors after allogeneic stem cell transplantation. In TCRdb, the RT-PCR reads were re-called with MiXCR into one record per CDR3 protein. Of about 100,000 distinct CDR3 sequences in the sample, over 30% were seen once. The chain combines TRBV28 with TRBJ1-2; D gene unclear. The source material was blood, either unsorted or a sorted T cell fraction (not recorded which). This sequence was found in a human donor who was either an allogeneic HSCT recipient or a stem cell or donor lymphocyte infusion donor (not recorded which). It is not recorded whose cells these are; they may come from a transplant donor. Written as DNA, the CDR3 is TGTGCCAGCAGGGCACTAACATCCTATGGGGGCTACACCTTC. Its translation: CASRALTSYGGYTF.